One sample yielded the 13 T cell receptor beta chains listed below, sequenced in a study of T cells in Graves' hyperthyroidism and ophthalmopathy (dated by TCRdb to between 2018 and 2021). The library was prepared using multiplex PCR. Sequencing was carried out with an Illumina HiSeq 2000. Amplification of TCR beta CDR3 regions was carried out from RNA transcripts. The first round of RT-PCR for the TCR CDR3 was performed with the HTBI primer set and the Qiagen OneStep RT-PCR kit. TCRdb passed the public sequencing reads through fastp at Q25 and MiXCR, retaining productive beta sequences. All rows with the same CDR3 protein become a single entry with the most common DNA and genes. For this sample there are about 550,000 distinct CDR3 sequences; around 21% appear just once. Around 27% of the sample lies in the top ten. The sequencing input was blood. All receptors derive from a man younger than 35 with Graves' hyperthyroidism.

This clonotype was recorded at least ten times. The gene calls are TRBV6-5 and TRBJ1-1, with 10 positions matching TRBD1. The trim removed 4 bases at V and 5 bases at J, leaving 7 bases unmatched. The length of the CDR3 is 15 residues. Per the germline V gene, CDR1 is MNHEY and CDR2 is SVGAGI. The CDR3 coding sequence is TGTGCCAGCAGTTCGACCGGGACAGGGGCAACTGAAGCTTTCTTT. It translates to CASSSTGTGATEAFF.

This clonotype was seen at least ten times. The gene calls are TRBV9 and TRBJ1-1, with D possibly being TRBD1 (5 bases). The V and J ends lost 3 bases and 1 base respectively, with 10 bases between them. In germline, CDR1 is SGDLS, CDR2 YYNGEE. This CDR3 has 14 residues. CDR3 amino acids: CASSEGNANTEAFF. The CDR3 DNA is TGTGCCAGCAGCGAGGGGAACGCGAACACTGAAGCTTTCTTT.

Comment on this clonotype: With a much larger clone just one base away, this may be a read error. The genes are TRBV30 and TRBJ2-5, with D perhaps TRBD2 (7 bases). V lost 1 base and J 4 bases, leaving 13 bases between the germline ends. CDR1 GTSNPN and CDR2 SVGIG come from the germline V gene (reference sequence). This CDR3 has 14 residues. CDR3 bases: TGTGCCTGGAGTGCCGGGGGGCCAGGAGAGACCCAGTACTTC. Protein sequence: CAWSAGGPGETQYF.

The rearrangement links TRBV25-1 to TRBJ2-7; D is undetermined. This CDR3 contains 13 residues. V was clipped by 3 bases and J by 7 bases, with 13 bases between them. From germline, CDR1 is MGHDK and CDR2 SYGVNS. This chain's CDR3 is CASSDTPLMEQYF. The DNA for the CDR3 is TGTGCCAGCAGTGACACTCCCTTAATGGAGCAGTACTTC.

This clonotype was picked up many times. The chain couples TRBV6-1 to TRBJ2-7; possibly TRBD1 for D (6 bases). The CDR3 has 16 residues. V lost 5 bases, J lost 0 bases, and 17 bases lay in between. Germline-derived CDR1 and CDR2 are MNHNS and SASEGT. Here the CDR3 reads CASSTGQSPGSYEQYF. For the CDR3, the DNA is TGTGCCAGCAGTACCGGACAGTCCCCCGGCTCCTACGAGCAGTACTTC.

This clonotype was seen at least ten times. The chain joins TRBV30 to TRBJ2-7, with 8 bases that match TRBD1. In germline, CDR1 is GTSNPN, CDR2 SVGIG (reference sequence). The CDR3 runs 12 residues. The V gene end was trimmed by 2 bases and the J gene end by 9 bases; junction bases not matched to a gene: 6. The CDR3 region is CAWSQDRVTQYF. The CDR3 DNA reads TGTGCCTGGAGTCAGGACAGGGTGACGCAGTACTTC.

The sample holds many counts of this clonotype. This chain uses TRBV20-1 with TRBJ1-1; 7 nucleotides agree with TRBD1. J was trimmed by 2 bases and V by 6 bases; bases with no gene match: 6. Germline V CDR1 and CDR2: DFQATT, SNEGSKA (reference sequence). The CDR3 loop spans 13 amino acids. CDR3 sequence reads: CSARQGPNTEAFF. The CDR3 DNA follows: TGCAGTGCCCGACAGGGCCCCAACACTGAAGCTTTCTTT.

This chain uses TRBV24-1 with TRBJ2-5; TRBD2 matches at 8 bases. CDR3 length equals 14 residues. CDR1 and CDR2 from the germline V gene are KGHDR and SFDVKD. Losses at the gene ends were 10 bases for V and 4 bases for J; bases not matched to a gene: 10. The CDR3 is CATRQRGIPETQYF. The CDR3 DNA reads as TGTGCCACAAGACAGCGGGGGATCCCAGAGACCCAGTACTTC.

This clonotype occurred a few times. The chain employs TRBV7-9 and TRBJ1-5; D possibly corresponds to TRBD1 (5 bases). CDR1 is SEHNR, CDR2 FQNEAQ, per germline (reference sequence). V lost 1 base to trimming and J lost 4 bases, with 11 bases between them. CDR3 length equals 15 residues. In DNA form, the CDR3 reads TGTGCCAGCAGCTTAGTAGGGACTAAAAATCAGCCCCAGCATTTT. It yields the protein CASSLVGTKNQPQHF.

In this sample, this clonotype turned up many times. V usage is TRBV10-3 and J usage is TRBJ1-2, with D possibly TRBD1 on 6 matching bases. Germline lookup yields CDR1 ENHRY and CDR2 SYGVKD. V was shortened by 7 bases and J by 4 bases, with 13 bases between the two germline ends. The CDR3 covers 13 residues. CDR3: CAITQTGGYGYTF. The CDR3 DNA follows: TGTGCCATCACCCAGACAGGCGGCTATGGCTACACCTTC.

The V call is TRBV11-1, the J call TRBJ2-7; D assignment may be TRBD1 or TRBD2 (5 bases each). Germline V gene lookup returns CDR1 SGHAT and CDR2 FQDESV (reference sequence). The length of the CDR3 is 15 residues. The ends were cut back, 1 base at V and 2 bases at J, with 12 bases in the middle. CDR3 sequence reads: CASSLEYGAAYEQYF. The CDR3 DNA is TGTGCCAGCAGCTTAGAATACGGGGCCGCCTACGAGCAGTACTTC.

This clonotype occurred many times. This rearrangement joins TRBV6-1 to TRBJ1-6; D is undetermined. V lost 6 bases, J lost 6 bases, and 3 bases lay in between. Germline V lookup: CDR1 MNHNS, CDR2 SASEGT. This CDR3 has 11 amino acids. The CDR3 here is CASRFNSPLHF. For the CDR3, the DNA is TGTGCCAGCAGGTTTAATTCACCCCTCCACTTT.

This clonotype was seen repeatedly, ten times or more. The chain employs TRBV6-2 or TRBV6-3 and TRBJ2-2; D might be TRBD1 (6 bases). With 9 bases removed from V and 0 bases from J, the gap between germline ends came to 8 bases. Per germline, CDR1 MNHEY and CDR2 SVGEGT. The CDR3 totals 13 residues. CDR3 nucleotide sequence: TGTGCCAGTCACAGGGCGAACACCGGGGAGCTGTTTTTT. Protein product: CASHRANTGELFF.